Below are 25 T cell receptor beta chains sequenced from a single sample in a study of T-cell reconstitution after alpha-beta-depleted transplantation in children. Construction of the TCRbeta library involved unique molecular identifiers. MiXCR, applied by TCRdb to the PCR reads, yields one record per CDR3 protein. The sample shows about 480,000 distinct CDR3 sequences, approximately 12% of them seen only once. This specimen was PBMCs from the stem cell graft donor, taken from the stem cell graft. The receptors were gathered from a human donor who donated a stem cell graft to a child with combined immunodeficiency.

This clonotype has ten or more counts. V is TRBV15 and J is TRBJ2-1; TRBD1 agrees at 9 bases. Germline lookup yields CDR1 LNHNV and CDR2 YYDKDF (reference sequence). V was pared by 0 bases and J by 7 bases, with 10 bases of the junction left unmatched. CDR3 size: 17 residues. DNA for the CDR3: TGTGCCACCAGCAGAGATGCATACAGGGGGCTCGTGAATGAGCAGTTCTTC. It is translated as CATSRDAYRGLVNEQFF.

This clonotype has a count of ten or more. The V and J genes are TRBV5-1 and TRBJ2-1, with 9 bases lining up with TRBD1. Germline V gives CDR1 SGHRS, CDR2 YFSETQ. There are 15 residues in the CDR3. V gave up 4 bases and J gave up 2 bases; unmatched junction bases: 4. In DNA form, the CDR3 reads TGCGCCAGCAGCAAAGGACAGGGGACCTACAATGAGCAGTTCTTC. This translates into CASSKGQGTYNEQFF.

The genes are TRBV6-1 and TRBJ1-1; 8 bases match TRBD1. V lost 6 bases, J lost 0 bases, and 6 bases stayed unmatched. The CDR3 is made up of 15 amino acids. Germline CDR1 reads MNHNS; CDR2 reads SASEGT. The CDR3 protein is CASSHRTGMNTEAFF. CDR3 in DNA: TGTGCCAGCAGCCACAGGACAGGGATGAACACTGAAGCTTTCTTT.

In its sample, this clonotype was seen a few times. This sequence joins TRBV15 and TRBJ2-7; no reliable D call. Trimming removed 3 bases at V and 3 bases at J, with 24 bases between. The CDR3 runs to 18 residues. Germline loops: CDR1 LNHNV, CDR2 YYDKDF (reference sequence). CDR3 DNA sequence: TGTGCCACCAGCAGTAGTTTCTCGTCGGGTAGCCAGATCTACGAGCAGTACTTC. Translated: CATSSSFSSGSQIYEQYF.

This clonotype was counted ten times or more. The rearrangement uses TRBV29-1 and TRBJ2-3, with a tentative D call TRBD1 (5 bases). The CDR3 extends over 12 amino acids. V gave up 7 bases and J gave up 2 bases, with 10 bases separating them. Looked up from germline, CDR1 is SQVTM and CDR2 is ANQGSEA. CDR3 bases: TGCAGCGACAGGACCCTCACAGATACGCAGTATTTT. Translated: CSDRTLTDTQYF.

The V call is TRBV7-4, the J call TRBJ2-7; 9 bases are a match to TRBD1. The CDR3 runs to 16 residues. V was clipped by 1 base and J by 4 bases; unmatched bases: 8. Germline values: CDR1 SGHVT, CDR2 SQSDAQ. For the CDR3, the DNA is TGTGCCAGCAGCTTAGACGCGGAGACAGGGGGGTACGAGCAGTACTTC. It specifies CASSLDAETGGYEQYF.

This clonotype has just one count. This chain links TRBV2 with TRBJ2-7; TRBD1 matches at 7 bases. Germline-derived CDR1 and CDR2 are SNHLY and FYNNEI. J lost 9 bases, V lost 7 bases, and 12 bases had no gene match. CDR3 size: 13 residues. The CDR3 spells CASKTGWEVRQYF. The CDR3 region has the DNA TGTGCCAGCAAGACAGGGTGGGAAGTCCGGCAGTACTTC.

This clonotype was seen a few times. The chain is built from TRBV3-1 and TRBJ2-1; 8 positions agree with TRBD2. Germline V lookup: CDR1 LGHDT, CDR2 YNNKEL (reference sequence). This CDR3 comprises 14 residues. J was trimmed by 6 bases and V by 2 bases; bases with no gene match: 3. The CDR3 here is CASSQIAGSNEQFF. The CDR3 nucleotides are TGTGCCAGCAGCCAAATAGCGGGATCCAATGAGCAGTTCTTC.

CDR3 residues: CASSLAGEMMGNEQFF. In DNA, the CDR3 is TGTGCCAGCAGCTTGGCCGGCGAGATGATGGGCAATGAGCAGTTCTTC. This sequence joins TRBV5-5 and TRBJ2-1; D call uncertain. CDR3 size: 16 residues. Trimming took off 0 bases at V and 6 bases at J, with 16 bases between the two ends. From germline, CDR1 is SGHKS and CDR2 YYEKEE (reference sequence). Full variable domain (remainder filled in from reference TRBV5-5 and TRBJ2-1): DAGVTQSPTHLIKTRGQQVTLRCSPISGHKSVSWYQQVLGQGPQFIFQYYEKEERGRGNFPDRFSARQFPNYSSELNVNALLLGDSALYLCASSLAGEMMGNEQFFGPGTRLTVL.

This clonotype came up a few times. The chain carries TRBV27 and TRBJ2-3; TRBD2 agrees at 11 bases. Looked up from germline, CDR1 is MNHEY and CDR2 is SMNVEV (reference sequence). V shed 6 bases, J shed 1 base, and the junction held 15 bases outside the gene matches. The CDR3 loop spans 19 amino acids. DNA of the CDR3: TGTGCCAGCAGCAGAGATCCGCGACTAGCGGGGAAAGGCACAGATACGCAGTATTTT. It yields the protein CASSRDPRLAGKGTDTQYF.

This clonotype occurred a few times. J is TRBJ2-2 and V is TRBV7-9, with D maybe TRBD2 (7 bases). The CDR3 contains 16 residues. Deletions cut 10 bases from V and 7 bases from J, with 25 bases between. Germline lookup yields CDR1 SEHNR and CDR2 FQNEAQ (reference sequence). CDR3 loop: CAILVPRGPRVGELFF. In DNA form, the CDR3 reads TGTGCCATCCTGGTCCCGCGGGGGCCTCGGGTCGGGGAGCTGTTTTTT.

This clonotype was detected a few times. The gene calls are TRBV7-9 and TRBJ2-1; 7 bases are a match to TRBD1. The germline CDR1 and CDR2 sequences are SEHNR and FQNEAQ (reference sequence). The CDR3 spans 15 residues. With 4 bases clipped from V and 7 bases from J, the junction kept 10 bases outside the gene matches. CDR3 bases: TGTGCCAGCAGCTCCGACAGGGTTGTCAGAAATGAGCAGTTCTTC. Its translation: CASSSDRVVRNEQFF.

The chain carries TRBV3-1 and TRBJ2-3; 8 positions match TRBD2. Per the germline V gene, CDR1 is LGHDT and CDR2 is YNNKEL (reference sequence). Trimming at V came to 4 bases and at J to 6 bases, leaving 9 bases not matched to a gene. The CDR3 spans 15 residues. CDR3 DNA sequence: TGTGCCAGCAGCCTTATAAGCGGGAGCGAGGATACGCAGTATTTT. Its protein product is CASSLISGSEDTQYF.

V usage is TRBV10-3 and J usage is TRBJ2-5; 8 bases map to TRBD1. With V trimmed by 5 bases and J by 3 bases, 2 bases remained unmatched. Germline values: CDR1 ENHRY, CDR2 SYGVKD. This CDR3 region has 13 residues. This CDR3 reads CAISKGQEETQYF. In nucleotides, the CDR3 is TGTGCCATCAGTAAGGGACAGGAAGAGACCCAGTACTTC.

The sample holds a few counts of this clonotype. J is TRBJ2-5 and V is TRBV10-3, with D possibly being TRBD2 (5 bases). The CDR3 totals 13 residues. V was pared by 10 bases and J by 1 base, with 13 bases between. Germline V gives CDR1 ENHRY, CDR2 SYGVKD. The CDR3 DNA reads TGTGCCACCCCCCCAGGACTCCAAGAGACCCAGTACTTC. Encoded protein: CATPPGLQETQYF.

The chain carries TRBV29-1 and TRBJ2-4; D gene uncertain. Deletions cut 3 bases from V and 2 bases from J, with 8 bases between. Germline values: CDR1 SQVTM, CDR2 ANQGSEA. The CDR3 is made up of 13 amino acids. The CDR3 sequence is CSVDWETKNIQYF. In nucleotides, the CDR3 is TGCAGCGTTGACTGGGAAACCAAAAACATTCAGTACTTC.

This clonotype has only a few counts. This chain uses TRBV27 with TRBJ2-1; 7 bases map to TRBD2. The V segment lost 2 bases and the J segment 2 bases; nucleotides outside the gene matches: 3. Germline assignment: CDR1 MNHEY and CDR2 SMNVEV (reference sequence). The CDR3 length is 15 residues. The CDR3 sequence is CASSLSGKTYNEQFF. In DNA, the CDR3 is TGTGCCAGCAGTTTAAGCGGGAAAACCTACAATGAGCAGTTCTTC.

The chain employs TRBV7-2 and TRBJ2-7; a weak D match, TRBD1 (6 bases). There are 16 residues in the CDR3. Per germline, CDR1 SGHTA and CDR2 FQGNSA. Trimming shortened V by 4 bases and J by 0 bases, and 16 bases separated the two germline ends. The CDR3 nucleotides read TGTGCCAGCAGCTCCTTCCCACAGGGTCGCTCCTACGAGCAGTACTTC. This encodes CASSSFPQGRSYEQYF.

This clonotype was picked up a small number of times. The chain carries TRBV4-3 and TRBJ1-1, with D maybe TRBD1 (5 bases). Trimming cost V 1 base and J 4 bases, with 7 bases left between them. The CDR3 has 13 amino acids. CDR1 is LGHNA and CDR2 is YSLEER in the germline V gene. Here the CDR3 reads CASSQGGVTEAFF. CDR3 bases: TGCGCCAGCAGCCAAGGGGGGGTCACTGAAGCTTTCTTT.

This clonotype was seen a few times. The rearrangement joins TRBV29-1 to TRBJ1-1, with no clear D. Trimming shortened V by 5 bases and J by 2 bases, and 12 bases separated the two germline ends. The CDR3 is made up of 13 amino acids. CDR1 and CDR2 (germline): SQVTM, ANQGSEA. In DNA form, the CDR3 reads TGCAGCGTTCGGGGATGGGGTAACACTGAAGCTTTCTTT. Translated: CSVRGWGNTEAFF.

V usage is TRBV4-3 and J usage is TRBJ2-3; D is unclear. CDR1 and CDR2 from the germline V gene are LGHNA and YSLEER. The CDR3 runs 16 residues. V gave up 1 base and J gave up 4 bases, with 15 bases separating them. The CDR3 nucleotides are TGCGCCAGCAGCCAAGTCGTGGGAATGGTTCCAGATACGCAGTATTTT. Residues: CASSQVVGMVPDTQYF.

This clonotype was detected a few times. The chain employs TRBV27 and TRBJ2-1; D gene ambiguous. This CDR3 has 14 residues. The V and J ends lost 3 bases and 8 bases respectively, with 14 bases between them. Germline V gene data show CDR1 as MNHEY and CDR2 as SMNVEV (reference sequence). The CDR3: CASSLRPPSDEQFF. DNA for the CDR3: TGTGCCAGCAGTTTGAGGCCTCCGTCGGATGAGCAGTTCTTC.

J is TRBJ2-5 and V is TRBV6-5; D is possibly TRBD1 or TRBD2 (5 bases each). Trimming took off 1 base at V and 5 bases at J, with 11 bases between the two ends. The CDR3 loop spans 14 amino acids. Germline CDR1 and CDR2: MNHEY and SVGAGI. The CDR3 nucleotides are TGTGCCAGCAGTTACTACCGGGACGGCGAGACCCAGTACTTC. This gives the protein CASSYYRDGETQYF.

This clonotype came up a few times. The chain recombines TRBV4-1 with TRBJ2-6; no clear D. V lost 0 bases, J lost 2 bases, and 23 bases lay in between. Germline-derived CDR1 and CDR2 are MGHRA and YSYEKL. This CDR3 has 21 residues. The CDR3 here is CASSQDLYLQRLITGANVLTF. The DNA of the CDR3 is TGCGCCAGCAGCCAAGATCTTTATTTACAGAGACTTATAACTGGGGCCAACGTCCTGACTTTC.

The chain links TRBV7-3 to TRBJ2-1, with D possibly TRBD2 on 6 matching bases. CDR1 and CDR2 from the germline V gene are SGHTA and FQGTGA. This CDR3 region has 13 residues. The V and J ends lost 1 base and 13 bases respectively, with 14 bases between them. The CDR3 reads CASSLSRDLTQFF. DNA of the CDR3: TGTGCCAGCAGCTTAAGCCGGGACTTAACACAGTTCTTC.